The entry below gives a single T cell receptor beta chain sequence along with its context. Its target is unknown. Profiled with immunoSEQ multiplex PCR; TCRdb holds only in-frame clones, not every one. Among about 95,000 clones listed, 85% were seen once. Germline V gives CDR1 SNHLY, CDR2 FYNNEI. The V gene lost 5 bases and the J gene lost 1 base, with 8 bases spanning the gap. This CDR3 has 14 amino acids. The sample is drawn from a study of cytomegalovirus exposure and HLA in healthy donors. The study's findings and limits: Some TCR beta chains (around 180 of them) were listed as cytomegalovirus-associated. A few of the chains that were CMV-associated were confirmed in vitro to be specific for CMV antigens.

V usage is TRBV2 and J usage is TRBJ2-2, with a tentative D call TRBD1 (6 bases). The clonotype comes from a man between 18 and 35 years old in good health and CMV-seropositive. The sequenced material came from PBMCs. The CDR3 is CASSNRENTGELFF. The CDR3 region has the DNA TGTGCCAGCAGTAACAGGGAGAACACCGGGGAGCTGTTTTTT.